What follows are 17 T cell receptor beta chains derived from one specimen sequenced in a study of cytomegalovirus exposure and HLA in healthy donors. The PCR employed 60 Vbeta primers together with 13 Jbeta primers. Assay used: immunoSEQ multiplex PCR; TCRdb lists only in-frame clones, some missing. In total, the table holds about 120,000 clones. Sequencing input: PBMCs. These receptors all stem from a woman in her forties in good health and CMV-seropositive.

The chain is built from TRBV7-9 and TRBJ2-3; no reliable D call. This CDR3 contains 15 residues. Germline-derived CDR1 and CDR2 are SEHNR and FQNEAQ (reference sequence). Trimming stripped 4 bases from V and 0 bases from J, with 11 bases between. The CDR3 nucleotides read TGTGCCAGCAGCTCGGCACGGAGCAGCACAGATACGCAGTATTTT. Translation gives CASSSARSSTDTQYF.

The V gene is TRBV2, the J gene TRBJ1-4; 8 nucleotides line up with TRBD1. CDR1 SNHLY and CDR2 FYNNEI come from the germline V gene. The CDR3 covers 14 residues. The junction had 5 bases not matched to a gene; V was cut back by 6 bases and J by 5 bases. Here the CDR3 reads CASRVTGVNEKLFF. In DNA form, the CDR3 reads TGTGCCAGCAGGGTGACAGGGGTGAATGAAAAACTGTTTTTT.

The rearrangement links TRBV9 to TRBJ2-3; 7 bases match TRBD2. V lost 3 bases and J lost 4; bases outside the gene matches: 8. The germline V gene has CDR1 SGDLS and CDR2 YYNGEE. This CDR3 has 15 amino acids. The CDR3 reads CASSGVIAGPDTQYF. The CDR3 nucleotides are TGTGCCAGCAGCGGAGTTATAGCGGGCCCAGATACGCAGTATTTT.

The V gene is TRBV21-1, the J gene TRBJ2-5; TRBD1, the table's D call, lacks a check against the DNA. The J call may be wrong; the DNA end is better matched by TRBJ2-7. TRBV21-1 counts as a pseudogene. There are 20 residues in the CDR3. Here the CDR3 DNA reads TGTGCCAGCAGCAAACTTCCACCCTCGGAATTAGACACATCCGAGTACGAGCAGTACTTC. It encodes CASSKLPPSELDTSEYEQYF.

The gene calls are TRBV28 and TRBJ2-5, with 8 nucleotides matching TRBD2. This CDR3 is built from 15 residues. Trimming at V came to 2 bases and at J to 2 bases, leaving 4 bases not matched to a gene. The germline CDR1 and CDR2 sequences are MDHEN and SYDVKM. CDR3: CASSLNQRGQETQYF. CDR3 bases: TGTGCCAGCAGTTTAAATCAGCGGGGGCAAGAGACCCAGTACTTC.

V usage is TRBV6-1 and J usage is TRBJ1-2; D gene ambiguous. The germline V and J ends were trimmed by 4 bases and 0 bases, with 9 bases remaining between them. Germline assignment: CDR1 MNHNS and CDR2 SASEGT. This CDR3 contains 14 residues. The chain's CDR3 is CASSALSANYGYTF. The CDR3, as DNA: TGTGCCAGCAGTGCCCTTTCCGCTAACTATGGCTACACCTTC.

CDR3 DNA sequence: TGTGCCAGCAGCTTAGTTGGTAGCGGGACCCGAAATGAGCAGTTCTTC. Its translation: CASSLVGSGTRNEQFF. The chain recombines TRBV7-9 with TRBJ2-1, with 8 nucleotides matching TRBD2. The CDR3 is made up of 16 amino acids. V was pared by 1 base and J by 7 bases, with 9 bases of the junction left unmatched. The germline V gene encodes CDR1 SEHNR and CDR2 FQNEAQ (reference sequence).

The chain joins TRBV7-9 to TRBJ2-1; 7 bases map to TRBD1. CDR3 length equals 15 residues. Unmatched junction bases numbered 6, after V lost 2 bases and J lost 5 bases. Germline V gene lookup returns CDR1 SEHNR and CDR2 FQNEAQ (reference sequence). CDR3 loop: CASSLPQGKNNEQFF. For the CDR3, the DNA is TGTGCCAGCAGCTTACCACAGGGGAAGAACAATGAGCAGTTCTTC. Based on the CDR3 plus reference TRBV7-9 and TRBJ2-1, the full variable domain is DTGVSQNPRHKITKRGQNVTFRCDPISEHNRLYWYRQTLGQGPEFLTYFQNEAQLEKSRLLSDRFSAERPKGSFSTLEIQRTEQGDSAMYLCASSLPQGKNNEQFFGPGTRLTVL.

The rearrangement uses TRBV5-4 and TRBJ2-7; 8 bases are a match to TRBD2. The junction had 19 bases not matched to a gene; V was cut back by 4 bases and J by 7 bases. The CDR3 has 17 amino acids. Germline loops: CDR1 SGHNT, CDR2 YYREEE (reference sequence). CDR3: CASSPEGGGSTSGEQYF. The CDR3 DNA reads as TGTGCCAGCAGCCCGGAGGGCGGGGGGTCCACCTCGGGGGAGCAGTACTTC.

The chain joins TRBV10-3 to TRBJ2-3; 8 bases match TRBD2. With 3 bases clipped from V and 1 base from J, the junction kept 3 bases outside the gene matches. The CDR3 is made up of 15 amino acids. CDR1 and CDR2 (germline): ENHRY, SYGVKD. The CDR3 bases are TGTGCCATCAGTGACGGAGCGGGAGGCACAGATACGCAGTATTTT. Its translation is CAISDGAGGTDTQYF.

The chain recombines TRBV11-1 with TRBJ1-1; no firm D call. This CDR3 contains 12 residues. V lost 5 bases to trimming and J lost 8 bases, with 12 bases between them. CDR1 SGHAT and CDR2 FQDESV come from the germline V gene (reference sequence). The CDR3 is CASSAPRSEAFF. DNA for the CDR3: TGTGCCAGCAGCGCACCGAGATCCGAAGCTTTCTTT.

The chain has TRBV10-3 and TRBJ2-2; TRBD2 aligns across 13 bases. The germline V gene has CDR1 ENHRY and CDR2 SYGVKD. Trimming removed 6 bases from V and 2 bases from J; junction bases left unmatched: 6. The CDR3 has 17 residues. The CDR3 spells CAIRVGLAGVNTGELFF. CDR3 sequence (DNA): TGTGCCATCAGGGTAGGACTAGCGGGAGTCAACACCGGGGAGCTGTTTTTT.

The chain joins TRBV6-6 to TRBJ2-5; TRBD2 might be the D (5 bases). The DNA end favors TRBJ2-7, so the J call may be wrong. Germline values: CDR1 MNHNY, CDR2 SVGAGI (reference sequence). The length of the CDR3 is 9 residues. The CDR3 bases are TGTGCCGCGGGCTACGAGCAGTACTTC. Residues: CAAGYEQYF.

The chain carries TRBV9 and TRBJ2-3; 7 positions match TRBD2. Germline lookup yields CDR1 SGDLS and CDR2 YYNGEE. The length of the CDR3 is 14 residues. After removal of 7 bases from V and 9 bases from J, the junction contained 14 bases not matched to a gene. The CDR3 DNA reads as TGTGCCAGCTCCCTCAAGGCCGGGGAGGGGACGCAGTATTTT. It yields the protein CASSLKAGEGTQYF.

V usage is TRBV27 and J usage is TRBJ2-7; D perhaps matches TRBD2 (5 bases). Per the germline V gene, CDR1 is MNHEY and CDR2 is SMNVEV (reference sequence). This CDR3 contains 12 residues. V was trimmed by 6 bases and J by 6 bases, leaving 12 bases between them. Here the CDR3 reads CASSPVRGEQYF. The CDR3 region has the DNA TGTGCCAGCAGCCCCGTCCGGGGCGAGCAGTACTTC.

In DNA form, the CDR3 reads TGTGCCAGTAGTTCGGGAGGGATGGGTTACGAGCAGTACTTC. Its protein is CASSSGGMGYEQYF. The chain recombines TRBV19 with TRBJ2-7; 8 nucleotides line up with TRBD2. The CDR3 extends over 14 amino acids. The junction had 7 bases not matched to a gene; V was cut back by 5 bases and J by 4 bases. Germline V CDR1 and CDR2: LNHDA, SQIVND (reference sequence). The full variable domain, completed using reference TRBV19 and TRBJ2-7, is DGGITQSPKYLFRKEGQNVTLSCEQNLNHDAMYWYRQDPGQGLRLIYYSQIVNDFQKGDIAEGYSVSREKKESFPLTVTSAQKNPTAFYLCASSSGGMGYEQYFGPGTRLTVT.

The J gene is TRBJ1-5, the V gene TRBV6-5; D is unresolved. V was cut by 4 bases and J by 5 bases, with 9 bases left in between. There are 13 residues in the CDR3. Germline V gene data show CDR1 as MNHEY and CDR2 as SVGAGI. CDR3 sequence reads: CASSSWQDQPQHF. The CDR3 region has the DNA TGTGCCAGCAGTTCTTGGCAAGATCAGCCCCAGCATTTT.